This T cell receptor (beta chain) was documented in a study of cytomegalovirus exposure and HLA in healthy donors. With regard to this clone: Its specificity is not known.

While unrecorded immune exposures were likely, the donors were nominally healthy when sampled. A multiplex PCR was run with 60 Vbeta primers and 13 Jbeta primers. Data came from immunoSEQ multiplex PCR; TCRdb stores just in-frame clones and leaves some out. Among 120,000 or so clones listed, about three quarters were seen once. This CDR3 has 15 amino acids. Germline V lookup: CDR1 SGHRS, CDR2 YFSETQ. V gave up 0 bases and J gave up 3 bases, with 13 bases separating them. Study conclusions and caveats: It was confirmed in vitro that three of the CMV-associated chains were specific for CMV antigens. In a later analysis, common viral pathogens appeared linked to several of the most significant clusters. Reported results showed that the classifier diagnosed cytomegalovirus status with high specificity and sensitivity.

Sequencing was performed on PBMCs. The sequence derives from a young man in good health and CMV-seronegative. The chain joins TRBV5-1 to TRBJ2-7; TRBD1 is a possible D gene (5 bases). The CDR3 is CASSLDLRGSYEQYF. The CDR3 DNA reads TGCGCCAGCAGCTTGGACCTTAGGGGAAGCTACGAGCAGTACTTC.